This entry concerns a single T cell receptor beta chain. RNA, at about 0.45 to 1 ug, was reverse transcribed with random hexamers. TCRdb ran MiXCR on the immunoSEQ multiplex PCR reads and lists one entry per CDR3 protein. Of roughly 200,000 distinct CDR3 sequences in the sample, 90% to 95% were seen once. This record belongs to a study of CD8 T cells in Susac syndrome. CDR1 and CDR2 from the germline V gene are ENHRY and SYGVKD. V was pared by 6 bases and J by 3 bases, with 2 bases of the junction left unmatched. The CDR3 covers 14 residues. The chain recombines TRBV10-3 with TRBJ1-1; the match to TRBD1 covers 12 bases. Sample: CD4+ T cells from PBMCs. The receptor was isolated from a human donor with Susac syndrome. CDR3 protein: CAIRGQGAYTEAFF. The CDR3 nucleotides are TGTGCCATCAGGGGACAGGGGGCGTACACTGAAGCTTTCTTT.